Listed below are T cell receptor beta chains from one sample, sequenced in a study of blood T cell repertoires in COVID-19. The table came from immunoSEQ multiplex PCR; TCRdb's copy has only in-frame clones and leaves some out. The top ten clones hold 4% to 5.5% of a sample with about 210,000 clones, around nine tenths of them seen once. The sample consisted of peripheral blood. These receptors all stem from a woman aged 40 to 50 with acute or convalescent COVID-19. Both conserved end residues are part of each CDR3. Fields, in order: J gene, V gene, D gene, clone size, CDR3 protein, CDR3 DNA. D genes are given only for firm matches. Clone size is not always given. Where it is, it says once, few, many or a class for expanded clones.

TRBJ1-1	TRBV6-5	TRBD1	-	CASSGTGGASTEAFF	TGTGCCAGCAGCGGGACAGGGGGCGCGTCCACTGAAGCTTTCTTT
TRBJ1-2	TRBV4-2	-	-	CASSQDLTGPNYGYTF	TGTGCCAGCAGCCAGGATCTGACAGGTCCTAACTATGGCTACACCTTC
TRBJ2-5	TRBV10-3	TRBD1	-	CAISEQGNQETQYF	TGTGCCATCAGTGAACAGGGGAACCAAGAGACCCAGTACTTC
TRBJ1-3	TRBV2	-	-	CASSEIQPGNTIYF	TGTGCCAGCAGCGAGATCCAACCTGGAAACACCATATATTTT
TRBJ2-3	TRBV10-3	TRBD2	-	CATRPGLAGGTDTQYF	TGTGCCACCCGGCCAGGACTAGCGGGGGGCACAGATACGCAGTATTTT
TRBJ2-2	TRBV19	-	-	CASSLQGSIGELFF	TGTGCCAGTAGCCTACAGGGTTCGATCGGGGAGCTGTTTTTT
TRBJ1-5	TRBV7-7	-	-	CASSPRQEGFLPQHF	TGTGCCAGCAGCCCGAGGCAGGAGGGATTTCTGCCCCAGCATTTT
TRBJ1-2	TRBV30	-	-	CASRGLQNYGYTF	TGTGCCTCAAGGGGACTTCAAAACTATGGCTACACCTTC
TRBJ2-3	TRBV11-2	TRBD2	-	CASSLVAGNTDTQYF	TGTGCCAGCAGCTTAGTAGCGGGAAACACAGATACGCAGTATTTT
TRBJ1-4	TRBV27	TRBD1	-	CASTWGTGNEKLFF	TGTGCCAGCACTTGGGGGACAGGGAATGAAAAACTGTTTTTT
TRBJ2-5	TRBV28	TRBD2	-	CASSGGRGIQYF	TGTGCCAGCAGTGGGGGGAGGGGAATCCAGTACTTC
TRBJ1-1	TRBV15	-	-	CATSRAGGYAEAFF	TGTGCCACCAGCAGAGCGGGGGGGTACGCTGAAGCTTTCTTT
TRBJ2-5	TRBV2	-	-	CASTWGRTPQETQYF	TGTGCCAGCACCTGGGGCCGGACACCCCAAGAGACCCAGTACTTC
TRBJ2-1	TRBV5-1	TRBD2	-	CASSLSTSGGAYEQFF	TGCGCCAGCAGCCTCTCAACTAGCGGGGGGGCCTATGAGCAGTTCTTC
TRBJ1-1	TRBV11-2	TRBD1	-	CASSSRDRGPGAEAFF	TGTGCCAGCAGCTCCCGGGACAGGGGGCCTGGCGCTGAAGCTTTCTTT
TRBJ2-5	TRBV5-1	TRBD1	-	CASSSPGQGKETQYF	TGCGCCAGCAGCTCCCCGGGACAGGGAAAAGAGACCCAGTACTTC
TRBJ2-2	TRBV11-3	TRBD1	-	CASSLQGAGNTGELFF	TGTGCCAGCAGCTTACAGGGGGCAGGGAACACCGGGGAGCTGTTTTTT
TRBJ2-6	TRBV5-6	-	-	CASSLRRGSWGANVLTF	TGTGCCAGCAGCTTGAGAAGGGGCTCGTGGGGGGCCAACGTCCTGACTTTC
TRBJ1-3	TRBV4-1	-	-	CASSQGRVRGITGNTIYF	TGCGCCAGCAGCCAAGGACGTGTTAGGGGTATTACTGGAAACACCATATATTTT
TRBJ1-2	TRBV5-6	TRBD1	-	CASRSEGDRVQGNYGYTF	TGTGCCAGCAGGTCTGAGGGGGACAGGGTTCAGGGAAACTATGGCTACACCTTC
TRBJ2-2	TRBV5-8	-	once	CASRPGPGELFF	TGTGCCAGCAGGCCTGGGCCCGGGGAGCTGTTTTTT
TRBJ2-2	TRBV4-2	TRBD2	few	CASSQSGGGSGELFF	TGTGCCAGCAGCCAGAGCGGGGGGGGTTCCGGGGAGCTGTTTTTT
TRBJ1-1	TRBV11-2	-	-	CASSSGTRLWNTEAFF	TGTGCCAGCAGTTCCGGGACACGTCTTTGGAACACTGAAGCTTTCTTT
TRBJ1-6	TRBV5-1	TRBD1	-	CASSGPDRAVSPLHF	TGCGCCAGCAGCGGGCCCGACAGGGCGGTCTCACCCCTCCACTTT
TRBJ1-1	TRBV18	TRBD1	-	CASSPTTGLNTEAFF	TGTGCCAGCTCACCTACGACAGGGCTGAACACTGAAGCTTTCTTT
TRBJ1-5	TRBV2	-	-	CASGQQGQWNQPQHF	TGTGCCAGCGGCCAACAAGGACAGTGGAATCAGCCCCAGCATTTT
TRBJ1-1	TRBV11-2	TRBD1	-	CASSRDRNTEAFF	TGTGCCAGCAGCCGGGACAGGAACACTGAAGCTTTCTTT
TRBJ2-2	TRBV6-5	-	-	CASSSSTGELFF	-
TRBJ2-3	TRBV7-3	TRBD2	-	CASSSPGTIADTQYF	TGTGCCAGCAGCTCTCCCGGGACTATTGCAGATACGCAGTATTTT
TRBJ1-1	TRBV10-2	-	-	CASSAGVYTEAFF	TGCGCCAGCAGCGCCGGGGTTTACACTGAAGCTTTCTTT
TRBJ2-5	TRBV5-1	TRBD1	-	CASRPASGTGLRETQYF	TGCGCCAGCAGGCCCGCCTCCGGGACAGGTCTTCGAGAGACCCAGTACTTC
TRBJ1-1	TRBV7-2	-	once	CASSLSVNTEAFF	TGTGCCAGCAGCTTATCGGTGAACACTGAAGCTTTCTTT
TRBJ1-5	TRBV6-1	-	-	CASSEEQGHHFSNQPQHF	TGTGCCAGCAGTGAAGAGCAGGGCCATCACTTTAGCAATCAGCCCCAGCATTTT
TRBJ2-5	TRBV3-1/TRBV3-2	-	-	CASSQVQQGGGPQETQYF	TGTGCCAGCAGCCAAGTTCAGCAGGGAGGGGGGCCCCAAGAGACCCAGTACTTC
TRBJ2-1	TRBV15	TRBD1	once	CATSPGQDNEQFF	TGTGCCACCAGCCCAGGACAGGACAATGAGCAGTTCTTC
TRBJ2-5	TRBV10-3	TRBD1	-	CAISGQGSEETQYF	TGTGCCATCAGTGGACAGGGGTCCGAAGAGACCCAGTACTTC
TRBJ2-2	TRBV10-1	TRBD2	-	CASREGGDTGELFF	TGCGCCAGCCGGGAGGGGGGGGACACCGGGGAGCTGTTTTTT
TRBJ1-4	TRBV2	TRBD1	-	CASSPSRTGGNSEKLFF	TGTGCCAGCAGCCCCTCGCGGACAGGGGGGAATAGTGAAAAACTGTTTTTT
TRBJ1-1	TRBV10-1	-	-	CASSTDMNTEAFF	TGCGCCAGCAGTACAGATATGAACACTGAAGCTTTCTTT
TRBJ2-3	TRBV5-1	-	-	CASSLARQPLDRDNTDTQYF	TGCGCCAGCAGCTTGGCCCGACAACCCCTAGACCGGGACAACACAGATACGCAGTATTTT
TRBJ1-1	TRBV5-4	-	few	CASSWATNTEAFF	TGTGCCAGCAGCTGGGCAACTAACACTGAAGCTTTCTTT
TRBJ1-2	TRBV28	TRBD1	-	CASRRPGQGLWYTF	TGTGCCAGCAGACGGCCGGGACAGGGTTTGTGGTACACCTTC
TRBJ1-6	TRBV15	TRBD1	-	CATSRDMRDRDNSPLHF	TGTGCCACCAGCAGAGATATGAGGGACAGGGATAATTCACCCCTCCACTTT
TRBJ2-2	TRBV5-1	-	-	CASSPGIRTGELFF	TGCGCCAGCAGTCCAGGGATTCGAACCGGGGAGCTGTTTTTT
TRBJ1-2	TRBV12-3/TRBV12-4	-	-	CASSAGIYGYTF	TGTGCCAGCAGTGCCGGGATATATGGCTACACCTTC
TRBJ1-4	TRBV19	-	-	CASSIGSRVMEEKLFF	TGTGCCAGTAGTATCGGTAGCAGGGTAATGGAAGAAAAACTGTTTTTT